This record looks at one TCR beta chain sequence and its context. The sample belongs to a study of blood T cell repertoires in COVID-19. The V gene's germline CDR1 is KGHDR and CDR2 SFDVKD. The CDR3 extends over 14 amino acids. With 3 bases removed from V and 5 bases from J, the gap between germline ends came to 12 bases. In the original workflow: Reference gene primers were amplified, and this amplification served to estimate nucleated cell counts. Data came from immunoSEQ multiplex PCR; TCRdb stores just in-frame clones and leaves some out. Clone size and V and J calls were adopted from that table, with D and trimming inferred from the DNA. The table records about 250,000 clones, over 70% of them present only once.

The sample comprised PBMCs or T cells enriched from blood (not recorded which). V and J are TRBV24-1 and TRBJ2-5; D is possibly TRBD1 (6 bases). This TCR derives from a woman aged 40 to 50 who had been exposed to COVID-19. This CDR3 is CATSDATGSETQYF. The CDR3 nucleotides are TGTGCCACCAGTGATGCGACAGGATCGGAGACCCAGTACTTC.